Sequencing of this T cell receptor (beta chain) was carried out in a study of cytomegalovirus exposure and HLA in healthy donors. Study results and caveats: Donor immune exposure was known only as CMV serostatus.

V lost 8 bases and J lost 1; bases outside the gene matches: 8. Germline CDR1 reads MNHNS; CDR2 reads SASEGT. The CDR3 is 15 amino acids. Vbeta (60) and Jbeta (13) primers were used in the PCR. Sequencing was performed with immunoSEQ multiplex PCR; in TCRdb, only in-frame clones are kept and a portion is missing. The data contain approximately 170,000 clones, about 85% of them singletons. Concerning this clone itself: Its antigen is not known.

J is TRBJ2-1 and V is TRBV6-1; 7 positions agree with TRBD2. Sequencing input: PBMCs. The sequence came from a boy aged 2 to 10 in good health and CMV-seronegative. The CDR3: CASGNGRRSYNEQFF. CDR3 DNA sequence: TGTGCCAGCGGGAACGGGAGGAGGTCCTACAATGAGCAGTTCTTC.